Following are 20 T cell receptor beta chains from one sample sequenced in a study of OX40 agonist ivuxolimab in advanced cancers. Libraries were prepared by immunoSEQ multiplex PCR; TCRdb keeps only in-frame clonotypes and omits some of them. The profile shows tens of thousands of clones, about 82% of them singletons. The sample consisted of CD4+ or CD8+ T cells sorted from blood, taken in a trial of the OX40 agonist ivuxolimab. The source is an adult with an advanced solid tumor such as melanoma, head and neck, liver or kidney cancer.

This sequence joins TRBV28 and TRBJ1-2; no clear D gene. CDR3 length equals 13 residues. The ends were cut back, 7 bases at V and 0 bases at J, with 9 bases in the middle. The germline gives CDR1 MDHEN, CDR2 SYDVKM. In DNA, the CDR3 is TGTGCCAGCATCGAAGATCCTAACTATGGCTACACCTTC. Translated: CASIEDPNYGYTF.

The chain employs TRBV18 and TRBJ2-7; TRBD1 or TRBD2 may be the D gene (5 bases each). V lost 3 bases and J lost 7, with 19 bases in between. CDR1 and CDR2 (germline): KGHSH, LQKENI. This CDR3 has 15 residues. This CDR3 is CASSPIPGPRKEQYF. CDR3 in DNA: TGTGCCAGCTCACCCATCCCGGGACCCCGAAAGGAGCAGTACTTC.

A few counts support this clone. This chain uses TRBV27 with TRBJ2-5; tentative D call: TRBD1 (5 bases). V lost 6 bases and J 1 base, leaving 18 bases between the germline ends. Germline assignment: CDR1 MNHEY and CDR2 SMNVEV (reference sequence). CDR3 length: 16 residues. CDR3 bases: TGTGCCAGCAGCTCAGGGCCCGGTGGGGTCCAAGAGACCCAGTACTTC. Its protein product is CASSSGPGGVQETQYF.

This chain connects TRBV7-9 to TRBJ1-2; tentative D call: TRBD1 (5 bases). The CDR3 spans 15 residues. CDR1 and CDR2 from the germline V gene are SEHNR and FQNEAQ (reference sequence). V dropped 0 bases and J dropped 5 bases, with 13 bases sitting between them. The CDR3 DNA sequence: TGTGCCAGCAGCTTAGCGGGGGTCACGGATTATGGCTACACCTTC. This encodes CASSLAGVTDYGYTF.

Regarding this clone: Within the sample, other DNA sequences also encode this same CDR3. The V and J genes are TRBV7-9 and TRBJ1-5, with D unclear. The CDR3 has 18 amino acids. The V and J ends lost 1 base and 0 bases respectively, with 16 bases between them. Germline V gene data show CDR1 as SEHNR and CDR2 as FQNEAQ (reference sequence). The CDR3 nucleotides read TGTGCCAGCAGCTTAGGAGGGCTAGAAGGTTATAGCAATCAGCCCCAGCATTTT. This gives the protein CASSLGGLEGYSNQPQHF.

The chain carries TRBV15 and TRBJ2-5; TRBD2 matches 8 bases. Germline CDR1 reads LNHNV; CDR2 reads YYDKDF (reference sequence). The V and J ends lost 8 bases and 5 bases, in that order; junction bases with no gene match: 13. The CDR3 runs 15 residues. As DNA, the CDR3 is TGTGCCACCGCCTCAGGTCGGGGGGGAAGGGAGACCCAGTACTTC. This translates into CATASGRGGRETQYF.

The rearrangement uses TRBV28 and TRBJ2-7; 8 bases line up with TRBD2. Per germline, CDR1 MDHEN and CDR2 SYDVKM. This CDR3 has 15 amino acids. V was clipped by 7 bases and J by 5 bases; unmatched bases: 13. The CDR3 sequence is CASTSPGGAGHEQYF. CDR3 DNA: TGTGCCAGCACTTCCCCGGGGGGGGCCGGTCACGAGCAGTACTTC.

In this sample, this clone turned up once. J is TRBJ2-7 and V is TRBV5-5; D remains unclear. This CDR3 region has 13 residues. V lost 1 base, J lost 2 bases, and 7 bases lay in between. Germline values: CDR1 SGHKS, CDR2 YYEKEE (reference sequence). CDR3 DNA: TGTGCCAGCAGCTTGACAGCTCCCTACGAGCAGTACTTC. This sequence encodes CASSLTAPYEQYF.

The CDR3 nucleotides are TGTGCCAGCAGCGGGACGGGACAGGGGGCCTACGAGCAGTACTTC. Amino acids: CASSGTGQGAYEQYF. The chain employs TRBV5-4 and TRBJ2-7; TRBD1 matches at 11 bases. Trimming took 4 bases from V and 2 from J; bases not matched to a gene: 5. In germline, CDR1 is SGHNT, CDR2 YYREEE (reference sequence). CDR3 size: 15 residues. Using reference TRBV5-4 and TRBJ2-7 for the parts outside the CDR3, the full variable domain is ETGVTQSPTHLIKTRGQQVTLRCSSQSGHNTVSWYQQALGQGPQFIFQYYREEENGRGNFPPRFSGLQFPNYSSELNVNALELDDSALYLCASSGTGQGAYEQYFGPGTRLTVT.

The J gene is TRBJ1-5, the V gene TRBV19, with D perhaps TRBD1 (6 bases). CDR1 and CDR2 from the germline V gene are LNHDA and SQIVND (reference sequence). This CDR3 region has 16 residues. V lost 4 bases and J 0 bases, leaving 13 bases between the germline ends. The CDR3 reads CASSKDRDYSNQPQHF. CDR3 sequence (DNA): TGTGCCAGTAGTAAGGACAGAGACTATAGCAATCAGCCCCAGCATTTT.

This rearrangement joins TRBV30 to TRBJ1-3; D is perhaps TRBD1 (6 bases). Per the germline V gene, CDR1 is GTSNPN and CDR2 is SVGIG (reference sequence). The CDR3 contains 14 residues. The V end was cut by 3 bases, the J end by 1 base, with 10 bases between. CDR3 DNA sequence: TGTGCCTGGAGCACAGGGTCTTCTGGAAACACCATATATTTT. It is translated as CAWSTGSSGNTIYF.

The chain is built from TRBV7-6 and TRBJ2-3; 10 nucleotides match TRBD1. CDR1 is SGHVS and CDR2 is FNYEAQ in the germline V gene. The CDR3 has 16 amino acids. V gave up 4 bases and J gave up 3 bases; unmatched junction bases: 7. The CDR3 reads CASSSRTGGYTDTQYF. DNA for the CDR3: TGTGCCAGCAGCTCCCGGACAGGGGGATATACAGATACGCAGTATTTT.

V is TRBV28 and J is TRBJ2-4; a possible D gene is TRBD2 (6 bases). V was clipped by 7 bases and J by 1 base, with 17 bases between them. CDR1 and CDR2 from the germline V gene are MDHEN and SYDVKM. This CDR3 region has 16 residues. The DNA for the CDR3 is TGTGCCAGCACCACCCCGAGTAGCGGCGCCAAAAACATTCAGTACTTC. Amino acids: CASTTPSSGAKNIQYF.

The chain combines TRBV9 with TRBJ1-6; 7 bases fit TRBD1. Germline V lookup: CDR1 SGDLS, CDR2 YYNGEE. The CDR3 totals 14 residues. V dropped 2 bases and J dropped 7; count of bases not matched to a gene: 3. As DNA, the CDR3 is TGTGCCAGCAGCGTCGGACAGGAGAATTCACCCCTCCACTTT. It codes for CASSVGQENSPLHF.

This chain joins TRBV18 and TRBJ1-1; D remains ambiguous. CDR1 and CDR2 from the germline V gene are KGHSH and LQKENI. Trimming pared 2 bases from V and 0 bases from J, leaving 13 bases between. The CDR3 has 16 amino acids. The DNA of the CDR3 is TGTGCCAGCTCACCAGCAATGGCCGCTGTGAACACTGAAGCTTTCTTT. Translated: CASSPAMAAVNTEAFF.

V usage is TRBV2 and J usage is TRBJ1-1; the D is unclear. Deletions cut 1 base from V and 8 bases from J, with 14 bases between. Germline V gene lookup returns CDR1 SNHLY and CDR2 FYNNEI. The CDR3 has 14 residues. The CDR3, as DNA: TGTGCCAGCAGTGAAGGATTTCAGAATTCCGAAGCTTTCTTT. Translating gives CASSEGFQNSEAFF.

V is TRBV7-8 and J is TRBJ1-2; no clear D gene. V lost 5 bases, J lost 2 bases, and 6 bases lay in between. The germline V gene has CDR1 SGHVS and CDR2 FQNEAQ. The CDR3 runs 12 residues. The chain's CDR3 is CASSPPNYGYTF. As DNA, the CDR3 is TGTGCCAGCAGCCCCCCGAACTATGGCTACACCTTC.

The chain employs TRBV28 and TRBJ2-3; D gene uncertain. V was clipped by 7 bases and J by 1 base, with 9 bases between them. From germline, CDR1 is MDHEN and CDR2 SYDVKM. This CDR3 spans 13 amino acids. The CDR3 region is CASNSIGTDTQYF. Here the CDR3 DNA reads TGTGCCAGCAATTCGATCGGCACAGATACGCAGTATTTT.

The chain recombines TRBV11-3 with TRBJ2-5, with 10 bases matching TRBD1. In germline, CDR1 is SGHNT, CDR2 YENEEA. The CDR3 loop spans 17 amino acids. V was clipped by 5 bases and J by 5 bases; unmatched bases: 14. The CDR3 nucleotides read TGTGCCAGCAGCAACCCCCTTGACAGGGGGCTCTGGGAGACCCAGTACTTC. This codes for CASSNPLDRGLWETQYF.

V and J are TRBV5-5 and TRBJ2-5; TRBD1 agrees at 10 bases. CDR3 length: 16 residues. Trimming at V came to 6 bases and at J to 3 bases, leaving 11 bases not matched to a gene. Germline loops: CDR1 SGHKS, CDR2 YYEKEE (reference sequence). The CDR3 sequence is CASTPRPGQGKETQYF. The CDR3 DNA follows: TGTGCCAGCACCCCTCGGCCGGGACAGGGGAAAGAGACCCAGTACTTC.